This TCR beta chain derives from a study of tumor-infiltrating lymphocytes in primary liver carcinoma. The overall study: Primary liver carcinoma, confirmed by histopathology, was surgically resected.

V lost 10 bases to trimming and J lost 2 bases, with 15 bases between them. The CDR3 contains 14 residues. Germline CDR1 reads MNHNS; CDR2 reads SASEGT. TCR beta cDNA was prepared out of around 460 ng total RNA by means of a constant-region primer. Amplification in three nested multiplex PCR rounds with slightly modified ARM-PCR gave rise to TCR beta libraries. The first two PCR rounds used TRBV1-TRBV30 primers with a Cbeta primer, 10 cycles each. Each CDR3 protein is one row after TCRdb ran MiXCR on the multiplex PCR reads. Among around 210,000 distinct CDR3 sequences, approximately 64% were seen once, and the ten largest hold roughly 7%. Alongside blood RNA obtained from unsorted whole blood, germline DNA was also extracted. Chronic HBV infection was present in the patients, who were treatment-naive. Study outcomes and limitations: Tumor region pairs showed greater overlap than either tumor-adjacent or tumor-blood pairs did. Blood fell significantly below tumors in its top-250-clone fraction (p = 0.039).

On this clonotype itself: Its cognate antigen is unknown.

This chain connects TRBV6-1 to TRBJ2-1; D assignment may be TRBD1 or TRBD2 (6 bases each). Material for sequencing was peripheral blood. The receptor comes from a woman aged 60-75 years with primary liver carcinoma and hepatitis B virus infection. The CDR3 loop reads CATRRGDTYNEQFF. The CDR3 bases are TGTGCCACTCGAAGGGGGGACACCTACAATGAGCAGTTCTTC.